These 28 T cell receptor beta chains were all obtained from the same sample, sequenced in a study of blood T cell repertoires in COVID-19. The table came from immunoSEQ multiplex PCR; TCRdb's copy has only in-frame clones and leaves some out. This sample has about 360,000 clones; about 87% occur once, and the top ten carry approximately 2.9%. The sample taken for sequencing was peripheral blood. The receptors here all came from a human donor in a cohort sampled during active COVID-19.

The CDR3 region has the DNA TGTGCCTGGAGGGACAGCGAATTTTATGGCTACACCTTC. Protein product: CAWRDSEFYGYTF. The J gene is TRBJ1-2, the V gene TRBV30, with D possibly TRBD1 on 6 matching bases. Germline V gives CDR1 GTSNPN, CDR2 SVGIG (reference sequence). The CDR3 loop spans 13 amino acids. The V end was cut by 3 bases, the J end by 5 bases, with 13 bases between.

The gene calls are TRBV19 and TRBJ2-3; TRBD2 agrees at 14 bases. V lost 7 bases to trimming and J lost 4 bases; unmatched junction nucleotides: 16. Germline assignment: CDR1 LNHDA and CDR2 SQIVND (reference sequence). The CDR3 consists of 19 residues. CDR3 amino acids: CASNNRRTSGGTWADTQYF. In nucleotides, the CDR3 is TGTGCCAGTAACAATAGGCGGACTAGCGGGGGGACTTGGGCAGATACGCAGTATTTT.

The chain recombines TRBV5-1 with TRBJ2-1; 7 positions match TRBD1. Germline CDR1 reads SGHRS; CDR2 reads YFSETQ. The CDR3 extends over 14 amino acids. The V gene end was trimmed by 8 bases and the J gene end by 4 bases; junction bases not matched to a gene: 9. CDR3 nucleotides: TGCGCCAGTAAATGGACAGGCAATTACAATGAGCAGTTCTTC. Encoded protein: CASKWTGNYNEQFF. The complete variable domain, with remaining parts taken from reference TRBV5-1 and TRBJ2-1, reads KAGVTQTPRYLIKTRGQQVTLSCSPISGHRSVSWYQQTPGQGLQFLFEYFSETQRNKGNFPGRFSGRQFSNSRSEMNVSTLELGDSALYLCASKWTGNYNEQFFGPGTRLTVL.

The chain uses TRBV7-3 and TRBJ2-7; the match to TRBD1 covers 8 bases. Germline loops: CDR1 SGHTA, CDR2 FQGTGA. The V and J ends lost 4 bases and 2 bases, in that order; junction bases with no gene match: 7. The CDR3 consists of 15 residues. Here the CDR3 DNA reads TGTGCCAGCAGCTATCCCCGGGACAGGCCCTACGAGCAGTACTTC. Its protein is CASSYPRDRPYEQYF.

The chain uses TRBV9 and TRBJ1-3; unclear D gene. The CDR3 extends over 14 amino acids. V shed 1 base and J shed 5 bases, with 10 bases lying between them. Germline V lookup: CDR1 SGDLS, CDR2 YYNGEE. The CDR3 sequence is CASSVQSDRNTIYF. CDR3 bases: TGTGCCAGCAGCGTACAGTCAGACAGAAACACCATATATTTT.

This chain links TRBV28 with TRBJ2-7, with TRBD1 matching over 9 bases. This CDR3 region has 15 residues. Germline CDR1 reads MDHEN; CDR2 reads SYDVKM. The V gene end was trimmed by 7 bases and the J gene end by 5 bases; junction bases not matched to a gene: 12. CDR3 sequence: CASTIPGQGSHEQYF. The CDR3 DNA is TGTGCCAGCACCATCCCGGGACAGGGTAGCCACGAGCAGTACTTC.

This clone was observed once. The chain combines TRBV15 with TRBJ1-3, with D unclear. The CDR3 has 15 residues. CDR1 LNHNV and CDR2 YYDKDF come from the germline V gene (reference sequence). V gave up 3 bases and J gave up 0 bases, with 9 bases separating them. The CDR3 DNA reads TGTGCCACCAGCAGGGGGAGGACCTCTGGAAACACCATATATTTT. Residues: CATSRGRTSGNTIYF.

V usage is TRBV5-6 and J usage is TRBJ2-7, with D perhaps matching TRBD2 (5 bases). The CDR3 runs 14 residues. Germline V gene data show CDR1 as SGHDT and CDR2 as YYEEEE. V dropped 4 bases and J dropped 3 bases, with 14 bases sitting between them. CDR3 DNA: TGTGCCAGCAGCCGTGATTTCCGGGACTACGAGCAGTACTTC. It encodes CASSRDFRDYEQYF.

This rearrangement joins TRBV28 to TRBJ2-3, with unresolved D. Germline V gene data show CDR1 as MDHEN and CDR2 as SYDVKM. Between the trimmed V and J ends, which lost 7 bases and 0 bases, there was a span of 14 bases. The CDR3 runs to 15 residues. The CDR3 DNA reads TGTGCCAGCACCTCTTCTGGGCTTAGCACAGATACGCAGTATTTT. Translated: CASTSSGLSTDTQYF.

The J gene is TRBJ1-2, the V gene TRBV28; 8 positions match TRBD1. The germline V gene encodes CDR1 MDHEN and CDR2 SYDVKM. CDR3 size: 14 residues. J was trimmed by 2 bases and V by 6 bases; bases with no gene match: 5. CDR3 coding DNA: TGTGCCAGCAGGGGGACAGGACAAAACTATGGCTACACCTTC. Translating it yields CASRGTGQNYGYTF.

J is TRBJ1-5 and V is TRBV2; D remains ambiguous. The CDR3 extends over 14 amino acids. The V and J ends lost 4 bases and 0 bases respectively, with 7 bases between them. Germline assignment: CDR1 SNHLY and CDR2 FYNNEI. CDR3: CASSAQNSNQPQHF. The CDR3 nucleotides are TGTGCCAGCAGTGCCCAGAATAGCAATCAGCCCCAGCATTTT.

The V gene is TRBV28, the J gene TRBJ1-5, with D uncertain. The CDR3 covers 16 residues. Germline V lookup: CDR1 MDHEN, CDR2 SYDVKM. V lost 1 base to trimming and J lost 3 bases, with 13 bases between them. The CDR3 loop reads CASSLFLERLNQPQHF. For the CDR3, the DNA is TGTGCCAGCAGTTTATTCCTCGAGAGGCTCAATCAGCCCCAGCATTTT.

This clone is termed medium-sized (0.01 to 0.1%). The chain employs TRBV24-1 and TRBJ2-1; 9 bases line up with TRBD1. V was pared by 1 base and J by 7 bases, with 10 bases of the junction left unmatched. The CDR3 is 17 residues long. Germline assignment: CDR1 KGHDR and CDR2 SFDVKD. As DNA, the CDR3 is TGTGCCACCAGTGATTTCCCTTTGGGACAGGGTGAAAATGAGCAGTTCTTC. Protein: CATSDFPLGQGENEQFF.

The chain joins TRBV7-6 to TRBJ1-4; D unresolved. The CDR3 has 13 amino acids. Germline V gives CDR1 SGHVS, CDR2 FNYEAQ. V was pared by 5 bases and J by 10 bases, with 14 bases between. The CDR3 here is CASSRAAFGKLFF. Here the CDR3 DNA reads TGTGCCAGCAGCCGAGCGGCCTTTGGAAAACTGTTTTTT.

The rearrangement uses TRBV7-9 and TRBJ2-3; possibly TRBD2 for D (6 bases). Looked up from germline, CDR1 is SEHNR and CDR2 is FQNEAQ (reference sequence). The CDR3 extends over 14 amino acids. The germline V and J ends were trimmed by 5 bases and 3 bases, with 12 bases remaining between them. This CDR3 reads CASSPRLVTDTQYF. In nucleotides, the CDR3 is TGTGCCAGCAGCCCAAGACTAGTAACAGATACGCAGTATTTT. Supplemented by reference TRBV7-9 and TRBJ2-3, the full variable domain reads DTGVSQNPRHKITKRGQNVTFRCDPISEHNRLYWYRQTLGQGPEFLTYFQNEAQLEKSRLLSDRFSAERPKGSFSTLEIQRTEQGDSAMYLCASSPRLVTDTQYFGPGTRLTVL.

The rearrangement links TRBV10-3 to TRBJ2-7; TRBD1 aligns across 8 bases. The CDR3 is 14 residues long. CDR1 and CDR2 from the germline V gene are ENHRY and SYGVKD. V gave up 1 base and J gave up 4 bases; unmatched junction bases: 3. In DNA, the CDR3 is TGTGCCATCAGTGAGTTGGGGACAGGTTACGAGCAGTACTTC. It codes for CAISELGTGYEQYF.

The chain carries TRBV29-1 and TRBJ1-2, with 9 bases fitting TRBD1. This CDR3 region has 13 residues. Germline CDR1 is SQVTM and CDR2 is ANQGSEA. The junction had 5 bases not matched to a gene; V was cut back by 6 bases and J by 3 bases. CDR3 nucleotide sequence: TGCAGCGTGGGACAGGGATTAGACTATGGCTACACCTTC. Translation: CSVGQGLDYGYTF.

This chain links TRBV25-1 with TRBJ2-3; 9 bases map to TRBD2. Germline assignment: CDR1 MGHDK and CDR2 SYGVNS. This CDR3 is built from 16 residues. V lost 5 bases, J lost 5 bases, and 11 bases stayed unmatched. CDR3 DNA sequence: TGTGCCAGCAGTCCAAGACTAGCGGATGGAGAAGATACGCAGTATTTT. Its protein is CASSPRLADGEDTQYF.

The rearrangement joins TRBV7-8 to TRBJ2-1, with 10 bases fitting TRBD1. This CDR3 has 15 residues. The junction had 9 bases not matched to a gene; V was cut back by 1 base and J by 12 bases. Germline V gives CDR1 SGHVS, CDR2 FQNEAQ. CDR3 nucleotide sequence: TGTGCCAGCAGCTTAGGACAGGGGGCGGGGATGGTGCAGTTCTTC. It encodes CASSLGQGAGMVQFF.

The chain couples TRBV11-2 to TRBJ1-6; no clear D. This CDR3 spans 15 amino acids. Germline CDR1 is SGHAT and CDR2 is FQNNGV. The ends were cut back, 5 bases at V and 7 bases at J, with 15 bases in the middle. The CDR3 loop is CASSLGHSRNSPLHF. The CDR3 nucleotides are TGTGCCAGCAGCCTAGGGCACAGTAGGAATTCACCCCTCCACTTT.

For this clone: Other DNA sequences in the sample encode the same CDR3. CDR3 sequence (DNA): TGTGCCAGCAGTTTATCGGGGGCCGGGGAGCTGTTTTTT. This translates into CASSLSGAGELFF. The chain combines TRBV12-3 or TRBV12-4 with TRBJ2-2; TRBD2 might be the D (6 bases). The CDR3 loop spans 13 amino acids. V was shortened by 2 bases and J by 6 bases, with 7 bases between the two germline ends.

The genes are TRBV18 and TRBJ2-7, with 8 bases matching TRBD1. The junction had 7 bases not matched to a gene; V was cut back by 3 bases and J by 3 bases. Germline-derived CDR1 and CDR2 are KGHSH and LQKENI. There are 15 residues in the CDR3. The CDR3 DNA follows: TGTGCCAGCTCACCGACGGGACAGGTTTACTACGAGCAGTACTTC. Its translation is CASSPTGQVYYEQYF.

Concerning this clone: An end of the junction differs from the germline gene, which may be a read error. The same CDR3 arises from other DNA sequences in this sample as well. The chain carries TRBV11-2 and TRBJ1-1, with 8 bases that match TRBD1. This CDR3 has 15 residues. From germline, CDR1 is SGHAT and CDR2 FQNNGV. The CDR3: CASSLAGGMNTEAFF. The CDR3 DNA is TGCGCCAGCAGCCTCGCAGGGGGCATGAACACTGAAGCTTTCTTT.

Notes on this clone: The sample has other DNA sequences that encode this CDR3 too. The V call is TRBV28, the J call TRBJ2-7; 8 bases are shared with TRBD1. This CDR3 contains 14 residues. The J segment lost 2 bases and the V segment lost 4 bases, leaving 4 bases of the junction unmatched. Germline V lookup: CDR1 MDHEN, CDR2 SYDVKM. DNA of the CDR3: TGTGCCAGCAGTTCTGGACAGGGAGCCTACGAGCAGTACTTC. Its protein product is CASSSGQGAYEQYF.

The rearrangement joins TRBV6-1 to TRBJ1-5; D is perhaps TRBD1 (5 bases). Trimming removed 2 bases at V and 9 bases at J, with 23 bases between. The germline CDR1 and CDR2 sequences are MNHNS and SASEGT. The CDR3 extends over 17 amino acids. CDR3 in DNA: TGTGCCAGCAGTGAAAGTATCGGGGGACGAGTATTTCTGCCCCAGCATTTT. The encoded protein is CASSESIGGRVFLPQHF.

The rearrangement joins TRBV5-1 to TRBJ2-1; D ambiguous. This CDR3 spans 14 amino acids. Between the trimmed V and J ends, which lost 5 bases and 3 bases, there was a span of 12 bases. The germline gives CDR1 SGHRS, CDR2 YFSETQ. The CDR3 sequence is CASSVLPSYNEQFF. The CDR3 DNA reads TGCGCCAGCAGTGTCCTCCCCAGCTACAATGAGCAGTTCTTC.

The V and J genes are TRBV7-8 and TRBJ2-5, with a possible D match to TRBD1 (6 bases). Trimming left V 3 bases short and J 3 bases short, with 14 bases between. Per the germline V gene, CDR1 is SGHVS and CDR2 is FQNEAQ. The CDR3 spans 15 residues. The CDR3 sequence: CASSFPGQGKETQYF. CDR3 DNA sequence: TGTGCCAGCAGCTTCCCCGGCCAGGGGAAAGAGACCCAGTACTTC.

This clone has only one observation. The V gene is TRBV5-1, the J gene TRBJ1-1; 10 nucleotides match TRBD1. This CDR3 is 14 amino acids long. With V trimmed by 4 bases and J by 6 bases, 6 bases remained unmatched. Per germline, CDR1 SGHRS and CDR2 YFSETQ. CDR3 nucleotides: TGCGCCAGCAGCCAGGGGGACAGGGGTGCTGAAGCTTTCTTT. Residues: CASSQGDRGAEAFF.